This TCR beta chain was documented in a study of human T cells and chemical hapten exposure. Time point in this sample: pre-sensitization, week 0. Indicated treatment: therapeutic diphenylcyclopropenone sensitization with weekly scalp DPC. This clonotype was counted many times. No antigen is known for it. The study, taken as a whole, reports: Significantly greater numbers of large CDR3 similarity clusters came from expanded TCRs than from controls.

TCRdb re-called the RACE reads with MiXCR, one entry per CDR3 protein. The table includes roughly 250,000 distinct CDR3 sequences, 7.5% to 10% detected once. Per the germline V gene, CDR1 is SEHNR and CDR2 is FQNEAQ (reference sequence). V shed 2 bases and J shed 0 bases, with 8 bases lying between them. CDR3 length: 15 amino acids. This clonotype was sampled from a woman aged 40 to 50 with alopecia areata. Some clones in this sample may be carry-over from other donors' samples. The chain combines TRBV7-9 with TRBJ1-3; no firm D call. The source was whole blood, collected in connection with sensitization to the hapten diphenylcyclopropenone (DPC). CDR3 DNA: TGTGCCAGCAGCTTAAGCCGGGCCTCTGGAAACACCATATATTTT. The encoded protein is CASSLSRASGNTIYF.